The sequence of this T cell receptor (beta chain) was determined in a study of CD8 T cells in ankylosing spondylitis. This CDR3 comprises 14 residues. Trimming shortened V by 5 bases and J by 8 bases, and 18 bases separated the two germline ends. Per the germline V gene, CDR1 is KGHSH and CDR2 is LQKENI. Regarding the study as a whole: CD8+ cells made up the disease-linked clones, which were relatively rare in peripheral blood. Matched synovial fluid from ankylosing spondylitis patients was reported to be enriched for disease-linked clones. One TCR beta motif, made up of roughly 8 highly homologous variants, appeared characteristic of ankylosing spondylitis blood.

A remark on this clonotype: The antigen remains unidentified.

Making the TCR beta libraries involved quantitative 5'-RACE with molecular barcodes. From the 5' RACE reads, TCRdb called clonotypes with MiXCR, one entry per CDR3 protein. This sample has about 130,000 distinct CDR3 sequences; roughly 13% occur once, and the top ten carry just under 3%. The receptor was derived from a female donor with ankylosing spondylitis or in good health (not recorded which). The sequenced sample was blood, either unsorted or a sorted T cell fraction (not recorded which). This chain uses TRBV18 with TRBJ1-2, with D hard to call. Here the CDR3 reads CASSADMTEGGYTF. CDR3 in DNA: TGTGCCAGCTCAGCTGACATGACTGAGGGCGGCTACACCTTC.